Detailed here is one T cell receptor beta chain. Assay: immunoSEQ multiplex PCR; the TCRdb copy retains only in-frame clones and omits some. The sample has over 25,000 clones, over 75% seen once. The CDR3 contains 20 residues. V dropped 0 bases and J dropped 0 bases, with 20 bases sitting between them. Looked up from germline, CDR1 is SGHNT and CDR2 is YENEEA. The data originate from a study of T cell changes during pregnancy in multiple sclerosis. This chain uses TRBV11-3 with TRBJ2-2, with D unclear. The sequencing here drew on CD8+ T cells from peripheral blood mononuclear cells, taken after pregnancy. This receptor was obtained from a female donor with multiple sclerosis, enrolled in a pregnancy study. CDR3 sequence: CASSLDPGKIADSNTGELFF. The CDR3 coding sequence is TGTGCCAGCAGCTTAGATCCCGGAAAGATAGCCGACTCGAACACCGGGGAGCTGTTTTTT.